Listed below are T cell receptor beta chains from one sample, sequenced in a study of T cell responses to AZD1222 COVID-19 vaccine. Sequencing used immunoSEQ multiplex PCR; TCRdb keeps in-frame clones, though not all of them. Of 110,000 or so clones in the sample, around 90% are singletons; the top ten hold around 13%. The sample consisted of peripheral blood, taken on day 0 of MenACWY control vaccination. Source of these receptors: an adult in good health. Both conserved end residues are part of each CDR3. Each record gives: V gene, clone size, J gene, D gene, CDR3 DNA, CDR3 protein. A D gene is named only where the DNA matches it firmly. Size is omitted from some rows. Given values are once, few, many or a class for expanded clones.

v_gene: TRBV15
abundance: few
j_gene: TRBJ1-1
d_gene: TRBD1
CDR3nt: TGTGCCACCAGCAGAGGAGGGGGCTTCACTGAAGCTTTCTTT
CDR3aa: CATSRGGGFTEAFF

v_gene: TRBV19
abundance: NA
j_gene: TRBJ2-7
d_gene: TRBD1
CDR3nt: TGTGCCAGTAGTACCACAGGGGGCGTCTACGAGCAGTACTTC
CDR3aa: CASSTTGGVYEQYF

v_gene: TRBV19
abundance: NA
j_gene: TRBJ2-7
d_gene: NA
CDR3nt: TGTGCCAGTGCCGGACTCTCTTACGAGCAGTACTTC
CDR3aa: CASAGLSYEQYF

v_gene: TRBV5-4
abundance: NA
j_gene: TRBJ1-2
d_gene: NA
CDR3nt: TGTGCCAGCAGCTTGTCTCCAGACACTAACTATGGCTACACCTTC
CDR3aa: CASSLSPDTNYGYTF

v_gene: TRBV6-5
abundance: few
j_gene: TRBJ1-2
d_gene: TRBD1
CDR3nt: TGTGCCAGCAGTCCTCAAGGGGGCGCGGATGGCTACACCTTC
CDR3aa: CASSPQGGADGYTF

v_gene: TRBV6-6
abundance: NA
j_gene: TRBJ1-4
d_gene: TRBD1
CDR3nt: TGTGCCAGCAGTTACTCGGAACAGGGGAAGAGGAAACTGTTTTTT
CDR3aa: CASSYSEQGKRKLFF

v_gene: TRBV3-1/TRBV3-2
abundance: NA
j_gene: TRBJ1-4
d_gene: TRBD1
CDR3nt: TGTGCCAGCAGCCAACCTAGGACAGGGTCCCGTCGTTATGAAAAACTGTTTTTT
CDR3aa: CASSQPRTGSRRYEKLFF

v_gene: TRBV6-5
abundance: NA
j_gene: TRBJ1-1
d_gene: NA
CDR3nt: TGTGCCAGCAGCGGACACTCGACGAACACTGAAGCTTTCTTT
CDR3aa: CASSGHSTNTEAFF

v_gene: TRBV5-4
abundance: NA
j_gene: TRBJ2-2
d_gene: NA
CDR3nt: TGTGCCAGCAGCTTGGCGGGGGGCGCAACCGGGGAGCTGTTTTTT
CDR3aa: CASSLAGGATGELFF

v_gene: TRBV7-9
abundance: NA
j_gene: TRBJ1-1
d_gene: NA
CDR3nt: TGTGCCAGCAGCGCAGATACTAGCAGGATAATGAACACTGAAGCTTTCTTT
CDR3aa: CASSADTSRIMNTEAFF

v_gene: TRBV7-2
abundance: NA
j_gene: TRBJ1-5
d_gene: NA
CDR3nt: TGTGCCAGCAGCCAAAGACAGGCTAATCAGCCCCAGCATTTT
CDR3aa: CASSQRQANQPQHF

v_gene: TRBV7-6
abundance: NA
j_gene: TRBJ1-1
d_gene: NA
CDR3nt: TGTGCCAGCAGCTTGTCTGGAGGGGACACTGAAGCTTTCTTT
CDR3aa: CASSLSGGDTEAFF

v_gene: TRBV19
abundance: NA
j_gene: TRBJ1-5
d_gene: NA
CDR3nt: TGTGCCAGTAACGATTTTGCCGGCCCAGGGCCCCAGCATTTT
CDR3aa: CASNDFAGPGPQHF

v_gene: TRBV5-1
abundance: NA
j_gene: TRBJ2-7
d_gene: NA
CDR3nt: TGCGCCAGCAGCTTGGACCACGAGCAGTACTTC
CDR3aa: CASSLDHEQYF

v_gene: TRBV18
abundance: NA
j_gene: TRBJ1-6
d_gene: NA
CDR3nt: TGTGCCAGCTCCCGGGGCGAGTCACCCCTCCACTTT
CDR3aa: CASSRGESPLHF

v_gene: TRBV29-1
abundance: NA
j_gene: TRBJ2-2
d_gene: NA
CDR3nt: TGCAGCGTTGGTGGCAGGCGAGACACCGGGGAGCTGTTTTTT
CDR3aa: CSVGGRRDTGELFF

v_gene: TRBV27
abundance: NA
j_gene: TRBJ1-5
d_gene: TRBD1
CDR3nt: TGTGCCAGCAAATCAACAGGGGGACAGCCCCAGCATTTT
CDR3aa: CASKSTGGQPQHF

v_gene: TRBV7-7
abundance: NA
j_gene: TRBJ2-1
d_gene: TRBD2
CDR3nt: TGTGCTAGCAGCTTAGGTGCGGGACTAGATTTGGCTGGGGTGGATGAGCAGTTCTTC
CDR3aa: CASSLGAGLDLAGVDEQFF

v_gene: TRBV29-1
abundance: NA
j_gene: TRBJ1-5
d_gene: NA
CDR3nt: TGCAGCGTTGGACCCCCACATCAGCCCCAGCATTTT
CDR3aa: CSVGPPHQPQHF

v_gene: TRBV4-1
abundance: NA
j_gene: TRBJ1-6
d_gene: NA
CDR3nt: TGCGCCAGCAGCCAAGATTCGTGGGCACCCCTCCACTTT
CDR3aa: CASSQDSWAPLHF

v_gene: TRBV13
abundance: NA
j_gene: TRBJ2-4
d_gene: NA
CDR3nt: TGTGCCAGCAGCTTAGGATCCTACTTAGCCAAAAACATTCAGTACTTC
CDR3aa: CASSLGSYLAKNIQYF

v_gene: TRBV7-8
abundance: few
j_gene: TRBJ2-7
d_gene: TRBD2
CDR3nt: TGTGCCAGCAGCTCCACTTCGGGACTAGTCTACGAGCAGTACTTC
CDR3aa: CASSSTSGLVYEQYF

v_gene: TRBV5-1
abundance: NA
j_gene: TRBJ2-7
d_gene: NA
CDR3nt: TGCGCCAGCAGCGACGCAGGGGTTGGACCCTACGAGCAGTACTTC
CDR3aa: CASSDAGVGPYEQYF

v_gene: TRBV4-3
abundance: few
j_gene: TRBJ2-7
d_gene: NA
CDR3nt: TGCGCCAGCAGCCAAGACGACAGGAAGAGCTCCTACGAGCAGTACTTC
CDR3aa: CASSQDDRKSSYEQYF

v_gene: TRBV11-2
abundance: NA
j_gene: TRBJ2-5
d_gene: NA
CDR3nt: TGTGCCAGCAGCATCCTAGGGACACGAGAAGAGACCCAGTACTTC
CDR3aa: CASSILGTREETQYF

v_gene: TRBV11-2
abundance: NA
j_gene: TRBJ1-5
d_gene: NA
CDR3nt: TGTGCCAGCAGCTTAGGGAGGGGGTATAGCAATCAGCCCCAGCATTTT
CDR3aa: CASSLGRGYSNQPQHF

v_gene: TRBV7-3
abundance: NA
j_gene: TRBJ2-1
d_gene: TRBD1
CDR3nt: TGTGCCAGCAGCCGATCCTCGACAGGGTCGCAGTTCTTC
CDR3aa: CASSRSSTGSQFF